These 7 T cell receptor beta chains originate from one sample sequenced in a study of blood T cells in healthy people across ages. The second PCR ran about 6 to 12 cycles with a sample-barcoded 5' primer and J-beta primers. MiXCR, run by TCRdb on the 5' RACE reads, gives a single entry per CDR3 protein. The sample holds some 930,000 distinct CDR3 sequences, 25% to 35% seen once. The data also belong to a second study, concerning T cells of mothers and their children.

The material sequenced was blood. These receptors all come from a woman aged 40 to 50 in good health.

This clonotype has a count of ten or more. The chain has TRBV15 and TRBJ2-1; a weak D match, TRBD1 (5 bases). Germline values: CDR1 LNHNV, CDR2 YYDKDF (reference sequence). The V gene lost 6 bases and the J gene lost 3 bases, with 15 bases spanning the gap. The CDR3 has 15 residues. DNA of the CDR3: TGTGCCACCAGACAATCGCCAGGGAACTACAATGAGCAGTTCTTC. Translated: CATRQSPGNYNEQFF.

There are a few counts of this clonotype. This could be a read error, since a much larger clone is one nucleotide away. This chain links TRBV15 with TRBJ2-5, with D maybe TRBD1 (7 bases). CDR3 length: 15 residues. Germline V gene lookup returns CDR1 LNHNV and CDR2 YYDKDF (reference sequence). V was pared by 4 bases and J by 4 bases, with 16 bases between. The DNA of the CDR3 is TGTGCCACCAGCACTCTGATGCAGGGGGGAGAGACCCAGTACTTC. Its protein product is CATSTLMQGGETQYF. Variable domain in full (rest from reference TRBV15 and TRBJ2-5): DAMVIQNPRYQVTQFGKPVTLSCSQTLNHNVMYWYQQKSSQAPKLLFHYYDKDFNNEADTPDNFQSRRPNTSFCFLDIRSPGLGDTAMYLCATSTLMQGGETQYFGPGTRLLVL.

This clonotype was counted many times. The gene calls are TRBV28 and TRBJ2-7; D not resolved. The CDR3 consists of 12 residues. Germline CDR1 reads MDHEN; CDR2 reads SYDVKM. Deletions cut 2 bases from V and 4 bases from J, with 6 bases between. The CDR3 region is CASSLMGYEQYF. The CDR3 DNA is TGTGCCAGCAGTTTAATGGGTTACGAGCAGTACTTC.

The chain joins TRBV12-3 or TRBV12-4 to TRBJ2-1; TRBD1 is a possible D gene (6 bases). With 6 bases removed from V and 0 bases from J, the gap between germline ends came to 12 bases. The CDR3 has 15 amino acids. In DNA form, the CDR3 reads TGTGCCAGCAGGATAGACAGGAGCTCCTACAATGAGCAGTTCTTC. The encoded protein is CASRIDRSSYNEQFF.

The chain carries TRBV20-1 and TRBJ1-1; maybe TRBD1 (5 bases). Germline V lookup: CDR1 DFQATT, CDR2 SNEGSKA (reference sequence). This CDR3 is 12 amino acids long. CDR3 nucleotide sequence: TGCAGGGGCGCGGGGGGGGTCACTGAAGCTTTCTTT. Translated: CRGAGGVTEAFF.

The chain employs TRBV3-1 and TRBJ1-2, with D tentatively TRBD1 (5 bases). Germline V CDR1 and CDR2: LGHDT, YNNKEL (reference sequence). With 7 bases removed from V and 4 bases from J, the gap between germline ends came to 16 bases. CDR3 size: 14 residues. The chain's CDR3 is CASTRGASPYGYTF. The DNA for the CDR3 is TGTGCCAGCACCAGAGGGGCCAGCCCCTATGGCTACACCTTC.

This clonotype was counted only a few times. J is TRBJ2-1 and V is TRBV28; 13 nucleotides match TRBD2. This CDR3 has 14 amino acids. In germline, CDR1 is MDHEN, CDR2 SYDVKM. Losses at the gene ends were 6 bases for V and 10 bases for J; bases not matched to a gene: 6. DNA for the CDR3: TGTGCCAGCAGCTTGAGACTAGCGGGAGGAGAGCAGTTCTTC. This encodes CASSLRLAGGEQFF.